The text below deals with one TCR beta chain. Sample-barcoded 5' priming and a J-beta primer mix drove a second PCR of 7 to 11 cycles. TCRdb processed the 5' RACE reads anew with MiXCR; each CDR3 protein has one entry. The repertoire has about 1.4 million distinct CDR3 sequences, around 59% of them found once; the top ten carry over 5%. The sample belongs to a study of blood T cells in healthy people across ages. Unmatched junction bases numbered 1, after V lost 4 bases and J lost 2 bases. Germline loops: CDR1 SEHNR, CDR2 FQNEAQ (reference sequence). The CDR3 is 16 residues long. This TCR was recovered from a man between 18 and 29 years old in good health. V is TRBV7-9 and J is TRBJ2-6; 11 nucleotides align to TRBD1. Sequences were obtained from blood. This chain's CDR3 is CASSWDRGTGANVLTF. In DNA form, the CDR3 reads TGTGCCAGCAGCTGGGACAGGGGGACTGGGGCCAACGTCCTGACTTTC.